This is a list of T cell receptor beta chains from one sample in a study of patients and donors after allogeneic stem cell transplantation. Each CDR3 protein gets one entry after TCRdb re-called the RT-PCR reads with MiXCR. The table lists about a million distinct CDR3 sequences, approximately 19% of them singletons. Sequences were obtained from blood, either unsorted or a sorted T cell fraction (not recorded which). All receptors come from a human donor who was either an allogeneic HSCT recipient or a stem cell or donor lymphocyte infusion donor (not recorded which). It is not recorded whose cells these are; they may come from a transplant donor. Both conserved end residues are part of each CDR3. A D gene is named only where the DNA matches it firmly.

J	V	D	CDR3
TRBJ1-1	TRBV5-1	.	CASSHGGDTEAFF
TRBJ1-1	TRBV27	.	CASSLTGTDTEAFF
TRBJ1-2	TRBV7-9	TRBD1	CASSLAGQGALGGGYTF
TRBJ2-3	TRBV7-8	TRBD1	CASSSLHRGRSTDTQYF
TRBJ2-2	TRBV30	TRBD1	CAWSPGTGNTGELFF
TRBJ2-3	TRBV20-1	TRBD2	CSALAGVGDTQYF
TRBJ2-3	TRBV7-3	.	CASSSLTGITDTQYF
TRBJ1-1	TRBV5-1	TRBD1	CASSLDPPGGNTEAFF
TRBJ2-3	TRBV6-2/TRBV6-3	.	CASSPGQTVRSTQYF
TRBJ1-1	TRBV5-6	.	CASSLFKGMNTEAFF
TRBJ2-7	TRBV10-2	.	CASSPYDILGEQYF
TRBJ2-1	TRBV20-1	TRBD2	CSARTSGRADYNEQFF
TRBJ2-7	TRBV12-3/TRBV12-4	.	CASSLERTRASYEQYF
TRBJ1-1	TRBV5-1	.	CASSPRLSGAHTEAFF
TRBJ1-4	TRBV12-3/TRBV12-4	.	CASSLFPGGGDEKLFF
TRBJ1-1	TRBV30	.	CAWRAQLGTEAFF
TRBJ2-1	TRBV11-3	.	CASSLRSGELNEQFF
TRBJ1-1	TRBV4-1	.	CASSQAPPRGWTEAFF
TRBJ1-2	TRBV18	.	CASSPLADYGYTF
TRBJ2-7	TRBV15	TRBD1	CATSRDSGQAYEQYF
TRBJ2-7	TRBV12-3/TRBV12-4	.	CASSLAEPSTGEQYF
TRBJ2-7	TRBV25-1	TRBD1	CASTPDRGLPSSYEQYF
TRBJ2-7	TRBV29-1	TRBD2	CSVVLVAGGPGEQYF
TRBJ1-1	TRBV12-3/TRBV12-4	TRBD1	CASSGTGGVEAFF
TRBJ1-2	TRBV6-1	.	CASSRTPRASNYGYTF
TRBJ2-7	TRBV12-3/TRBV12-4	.	CASSTHFGAFSYEQYF
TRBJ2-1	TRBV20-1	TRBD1	CSARGPGQGILDEQFF
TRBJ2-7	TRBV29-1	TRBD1	CSVEEGTGASEQYF
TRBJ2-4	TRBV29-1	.	CSAETVYFRYF
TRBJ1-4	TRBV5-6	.	CASSLPTDEKLFF
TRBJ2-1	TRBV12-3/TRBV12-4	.	CASQGSSYNEQFF
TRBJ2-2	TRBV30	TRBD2	CAWKKGAGGTMNTGELFF
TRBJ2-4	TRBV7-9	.	CASKDAAAKNIQYF
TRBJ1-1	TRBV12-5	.	CASGQTVYTEAFF
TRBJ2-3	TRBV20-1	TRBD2	CSARGATSGGARTDTQYF
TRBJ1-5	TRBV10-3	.	CAISESNLNQPQHF
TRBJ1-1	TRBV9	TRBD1	CASSAQGAQNTEAFF
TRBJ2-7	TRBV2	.	CASSEVRGQTYEQYF
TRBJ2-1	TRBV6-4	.	CASSDSRRSKQFF
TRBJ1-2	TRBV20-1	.	CSARDPGTAYGYTF
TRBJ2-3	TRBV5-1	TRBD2	CASSIGTSGRAVDTQYF
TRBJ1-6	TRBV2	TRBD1	CASSFRQGNNSPLHF
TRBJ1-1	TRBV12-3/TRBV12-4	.	CASSFGSSWEAFF
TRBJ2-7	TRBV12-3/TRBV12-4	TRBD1	CASSSFGPRDRHYEQYF
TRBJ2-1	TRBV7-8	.	CASRLRSEQFF
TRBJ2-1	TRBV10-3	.	CAITNRGAGGWGHEQFF
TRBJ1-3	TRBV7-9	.	CASSPPTRRSGNTIYF
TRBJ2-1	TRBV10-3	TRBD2	CAISGPSGGEQFF
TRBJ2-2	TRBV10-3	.	CAIRGNMMAGELFF
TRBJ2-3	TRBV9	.	CASSVTGRVTDTQYF
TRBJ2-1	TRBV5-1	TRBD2	CASSLPRPALAGEGPYNEQFF
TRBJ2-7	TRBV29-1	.	CSVWQGREQYF
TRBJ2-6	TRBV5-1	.	CASSFDISSVLTF